This T cell receptor (beta chain) was recovered during a study of a mutant IDH1 vaccine in newly diagnosed glioma. Study background: In some groups vaccination began 4-6 weeks post-radiotherapy; others received it with temozolomide. Before enrollment, the patients had been treated with radiotherapy alone, temozolomide alone, or both together. Most of them had received both.

V lost 7 bases, J lost 4 bases, and 13 bases lay in between. CDR1 is KGHSH, CDR2 LQKENI, per germline. CDR3 length: 13 amino acids. Time point reported: week 5, during vaccination. Each dose of the vaccine consisted of 300 ug of mutant IDH1 20-mer peptide, with topical imiquimod. Repertoires were generated with immunoSEQ multiplex PCR, while TCRdb's copy carries only in-frame clones and drops some. The data show approximately 76,000 clones, 91% seen once. Study observations and caveats: It seemed that pseudoprogression was not linked to changes in the top peripheral T cell clonotypes. Vaccination elicited immune responses in roughly 92% of patients.

Note on this clone: Its antigen is as yet unknown.

The chain couples TRBV18 to TRBJ2-5; weak D call: TRBD2 (6 bases). The starting material was PBMCs, obtained from a glioma patient whose treatment included an IDH1 peptide vaccine. This TCR was sampled from a woman aged 50 to 60 with glioma. The CDR3 region is CASWRALGETQYF. DNA of the CDR3: TGTGCCAGCTGGAGGGCCCTCGGAGAGACCCAGTACTTC.